This T cell receptor beta chain was captured by sequencing in a study of pediatric ulcerative colitis. Germline V gene lookup returns CDR1 SNHLY and CDR2 FYNNEI. Trimming removed 2 bases from V and 3 bases from J, with 11 bases in between. The CDR3 has 15 residues. Overall study results and limits: Blood samples from a couple of patients yielded substantially fewer templates and were excluded from blood-rectal overlap analysis.

Samples were sequenced at Survey level, maximum 500,000 reads. Produced via immunoSEQ multiplex PCR; TCRdb's table is partial and in-frame only. The data show approximately 60,000 clones, roughly nine tenths seen once. Points on this clone: What it recognizes is unknown.

The sample was blood. The TCR was taken from a boy aged 5-17 years with severe ulcerative colitis. The gene calls are TRBV2 and TRBJ1-5; D ambiguous. This chain's CDR3 is CASSESRAPNQPQHF. DNA of the CDR3: TGTGCCAGCAGTGAATCCCGGGCCCCCAATCAGCCCCAGCATTTT.